Here is one TCR beta chain with its context. This entry belongs to a study of OX40 agonist ivuxolimab in advanced cancers. Background on the study: Subjects had a mean age of about 61 years, with a range of roughly 23 to 79; approximately 83% were male.

Unmatched junction bases numbered 12, after V lost 4 bases and J lost 7 bases. This CDR3 is 14 amino acids long. Germline lookup yields CDR1 GTSNPN and CDR2 SVGIG (reference sequence). The data were produced by immunoSEQ multiplex PCR, yet TCRdb's version contains in-frame clones alone and is incomplete. The table records roughly 65,000 clones, around 89% of them present only once. The gene calls are TRBV30 and TRBJ2-7, with TRBD1 identical over 8 bases. The receptor comes from an adult with an advanced solid tumor such as melanoma, head and neck, liver or kidney cancer. Sequencing used CD4+ or CD8+ T cells sorted from blood, obtained in a trial of the OX40 agonist ivuxolimab. CDR3 bases: TGTGCCTGGAACGCGGCAGGGGGCTTAAGTGAGCAGTACTTC. Protein product: CAWNAAGGLSEQYF.